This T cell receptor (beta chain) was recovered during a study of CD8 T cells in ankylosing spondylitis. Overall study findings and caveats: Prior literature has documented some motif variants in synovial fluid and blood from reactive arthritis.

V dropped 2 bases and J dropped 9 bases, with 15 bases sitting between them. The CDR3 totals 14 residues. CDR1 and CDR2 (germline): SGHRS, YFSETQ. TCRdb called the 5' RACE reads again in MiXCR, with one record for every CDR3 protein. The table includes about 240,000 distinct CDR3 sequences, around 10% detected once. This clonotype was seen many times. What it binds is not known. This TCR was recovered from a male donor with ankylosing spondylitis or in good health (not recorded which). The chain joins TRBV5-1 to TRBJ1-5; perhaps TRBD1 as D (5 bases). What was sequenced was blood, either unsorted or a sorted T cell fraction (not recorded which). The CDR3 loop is CASSLGDSIGPQHF. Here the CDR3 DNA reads TGCGCCAGCAGCTTAGGGGATTCCATAGGGCCCCAGCATTTT.